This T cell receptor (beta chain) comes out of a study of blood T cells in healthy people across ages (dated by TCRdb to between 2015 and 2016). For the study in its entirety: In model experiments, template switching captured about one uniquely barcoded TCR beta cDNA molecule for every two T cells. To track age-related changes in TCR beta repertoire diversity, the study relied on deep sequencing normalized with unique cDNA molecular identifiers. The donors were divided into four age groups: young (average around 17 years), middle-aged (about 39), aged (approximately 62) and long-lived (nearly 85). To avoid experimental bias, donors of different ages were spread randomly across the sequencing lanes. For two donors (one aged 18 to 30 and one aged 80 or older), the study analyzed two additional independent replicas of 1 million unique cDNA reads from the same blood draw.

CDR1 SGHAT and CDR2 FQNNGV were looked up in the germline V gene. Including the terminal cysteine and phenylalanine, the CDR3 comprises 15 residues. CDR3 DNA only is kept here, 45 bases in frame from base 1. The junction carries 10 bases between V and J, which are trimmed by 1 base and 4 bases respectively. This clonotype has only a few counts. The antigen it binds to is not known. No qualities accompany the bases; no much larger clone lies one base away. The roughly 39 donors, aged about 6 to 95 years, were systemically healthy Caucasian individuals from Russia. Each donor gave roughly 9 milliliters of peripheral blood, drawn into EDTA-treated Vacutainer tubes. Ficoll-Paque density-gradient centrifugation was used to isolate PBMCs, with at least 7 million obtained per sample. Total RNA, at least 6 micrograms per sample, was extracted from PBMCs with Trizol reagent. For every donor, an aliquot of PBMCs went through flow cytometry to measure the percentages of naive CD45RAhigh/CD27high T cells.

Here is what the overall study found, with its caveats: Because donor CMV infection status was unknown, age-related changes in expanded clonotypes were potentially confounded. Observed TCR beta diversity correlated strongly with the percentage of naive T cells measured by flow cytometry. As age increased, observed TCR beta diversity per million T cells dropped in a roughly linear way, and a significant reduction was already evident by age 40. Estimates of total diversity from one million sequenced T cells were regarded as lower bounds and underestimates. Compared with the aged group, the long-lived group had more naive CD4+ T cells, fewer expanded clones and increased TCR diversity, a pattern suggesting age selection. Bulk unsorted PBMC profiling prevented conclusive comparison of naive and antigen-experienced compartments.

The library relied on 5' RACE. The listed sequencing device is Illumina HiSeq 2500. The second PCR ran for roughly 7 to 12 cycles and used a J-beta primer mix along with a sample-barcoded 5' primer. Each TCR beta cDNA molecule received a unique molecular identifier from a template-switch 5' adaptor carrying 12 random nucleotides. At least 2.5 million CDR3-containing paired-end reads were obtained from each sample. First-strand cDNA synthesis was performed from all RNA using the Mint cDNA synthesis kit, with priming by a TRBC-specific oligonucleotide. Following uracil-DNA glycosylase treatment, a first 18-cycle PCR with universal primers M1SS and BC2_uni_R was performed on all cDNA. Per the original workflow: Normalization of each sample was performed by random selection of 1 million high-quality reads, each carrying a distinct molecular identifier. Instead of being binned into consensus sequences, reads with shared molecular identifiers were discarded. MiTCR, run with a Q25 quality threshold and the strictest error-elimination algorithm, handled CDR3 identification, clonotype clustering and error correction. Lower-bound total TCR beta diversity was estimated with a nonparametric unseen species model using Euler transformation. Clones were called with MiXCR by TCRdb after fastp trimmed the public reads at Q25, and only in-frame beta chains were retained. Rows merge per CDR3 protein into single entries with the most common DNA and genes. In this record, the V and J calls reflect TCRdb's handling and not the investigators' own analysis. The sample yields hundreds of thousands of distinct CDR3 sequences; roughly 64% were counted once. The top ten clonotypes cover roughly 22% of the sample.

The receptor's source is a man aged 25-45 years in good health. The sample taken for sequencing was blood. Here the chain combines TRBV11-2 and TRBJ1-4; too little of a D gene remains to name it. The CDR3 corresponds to CASSLVGGGNEKLFF. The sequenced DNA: TGTGCCAGCAGCTTAGTGGGCGGTGGTAATGAAAAACTGTTTTTT. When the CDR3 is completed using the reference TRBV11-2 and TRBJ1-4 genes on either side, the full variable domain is EAGVAQSPRYKIIEKRQSVAFWCNPISGHATLYWYQQILGQGPKLLIQFQNNGVVDDSQLPKDRFSAERLKGVDSTLKIQPAKLEDSAVYLCASSLVGGGNEKLFFGSGTQLSVL.